This TCR beta chain was captured by sequencing in a study of synovial regulatory T cells in juvenile arthritis. Background on the study: Treatments: a few naive, about 6 methotrexate, one methotrexate plus infliximab, one unknown. Notes on the study in general: TCR diversity was lower in inflammation-associated blood Treg cells than in other blood Treg cells.

The germline gives CDR1 SGHRS, CDR2 YFSETQ. This CDR3 spans 14 amino acids. The record lacks a DNA sequence. Clones were sequenced by immunoSEQ multiplex PCR, and TCRdb holds only the in-frame ones, with some missing. Its clone listing holds approximately 10,000 clones. As to this clone: Its cognate antigen is unknown.

This clonotype was sampled from a donor younger than 30 with juvenile idiopathic arthritis. The chain combines TRBV5-1 with TRBJ2-2; the TCRdb D gene call, TRBD1, has no DNA to confirm it. The sequencing sample was made of Treg cells from blood. The subset was: remaining (HLA-DR-negative) circulating blood Treg cells. The CDR3 is CASSLVGVTGELFF.